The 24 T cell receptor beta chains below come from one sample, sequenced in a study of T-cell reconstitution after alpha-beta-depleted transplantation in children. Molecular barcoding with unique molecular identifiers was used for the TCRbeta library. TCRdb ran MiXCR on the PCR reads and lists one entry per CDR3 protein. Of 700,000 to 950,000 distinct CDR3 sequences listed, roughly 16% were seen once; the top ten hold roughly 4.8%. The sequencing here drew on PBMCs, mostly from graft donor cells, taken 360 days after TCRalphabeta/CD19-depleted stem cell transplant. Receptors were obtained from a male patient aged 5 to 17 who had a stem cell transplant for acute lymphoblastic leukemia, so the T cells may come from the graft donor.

The CDR3 DNA reads as TGTGCCAGCAGCTTCAAGCGGGAGGGCTACGAGCAGTACTTC. Translation: CASSFKREGYEQYF. The gene calls are TRBV21-1 and TRBJ2-7; the table's D call of TRBD2 was not tested on the DNA. TRBV21-1 has pseudogene status. CDR3 length: 14 residues.

Written as DNA, the CDR3 is TGCAGCGTTGTCGTACCAGCCTATTACGAGCAGTACTTC. Translated, it gives CSVVVPAYYEQYF. The rearrangement joins TRBV29-1 to TRBJ2-7; D call uncertain. Germline CDR1 is SQVTM and CDR2 is ANQGSEA. V was pared by 4 bases and J by 4 bases, with 14 bases between. CDR3 length: 13 amino acids.

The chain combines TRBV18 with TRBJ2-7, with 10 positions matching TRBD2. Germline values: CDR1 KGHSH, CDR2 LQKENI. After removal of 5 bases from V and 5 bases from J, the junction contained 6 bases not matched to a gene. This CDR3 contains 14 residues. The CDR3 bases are TGTGCCAGCTCAACGCGAGCGGGAGGGGACGAGCAGTACTTC. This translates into CASSTRAGGDEQYF.

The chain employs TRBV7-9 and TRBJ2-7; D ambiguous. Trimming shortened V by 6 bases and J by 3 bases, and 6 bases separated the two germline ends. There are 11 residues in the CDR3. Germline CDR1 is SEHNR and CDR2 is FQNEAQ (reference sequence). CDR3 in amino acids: CASRLNYEQYF. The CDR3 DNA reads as TGTGCCAGCAGGTTAAACTACGAGCAGTACTTC.

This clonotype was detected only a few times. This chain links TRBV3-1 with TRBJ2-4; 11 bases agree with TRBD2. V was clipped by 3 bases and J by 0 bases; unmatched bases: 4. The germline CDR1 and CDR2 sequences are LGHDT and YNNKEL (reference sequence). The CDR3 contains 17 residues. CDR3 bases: TGTGCCAGCAGCCAGGGACTAGCGGAGGAAGCCAAAAACATTCAGTACTTC. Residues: CASSQGLAEEAKNIQYF.

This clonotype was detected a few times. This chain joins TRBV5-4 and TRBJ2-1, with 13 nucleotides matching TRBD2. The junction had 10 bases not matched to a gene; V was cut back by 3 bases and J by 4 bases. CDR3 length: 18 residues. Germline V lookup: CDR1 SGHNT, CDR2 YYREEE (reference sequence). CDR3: CASSYGTSGVGRYNEQFF. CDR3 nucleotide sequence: TGTGCCAGCAGCTATGGGACTAGCGGGGTGGGACGGTACAATGAGCAGTTCTTC.

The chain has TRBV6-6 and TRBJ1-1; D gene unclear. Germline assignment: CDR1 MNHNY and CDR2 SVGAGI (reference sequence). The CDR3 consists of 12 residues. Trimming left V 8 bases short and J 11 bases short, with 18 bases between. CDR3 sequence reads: CASAGPRGGAFF. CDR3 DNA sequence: TGTGCCAGCGCTGGGCCACGGGGAGGCGCTTTCTTT.

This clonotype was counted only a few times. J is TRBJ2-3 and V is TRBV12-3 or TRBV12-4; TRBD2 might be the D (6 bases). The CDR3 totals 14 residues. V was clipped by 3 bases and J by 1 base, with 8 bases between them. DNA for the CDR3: TGTGCCAGCAGTTTCGGGAGTCGCACAGATACGCAGTATTTT. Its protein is CASSFGSRTDTQYF.

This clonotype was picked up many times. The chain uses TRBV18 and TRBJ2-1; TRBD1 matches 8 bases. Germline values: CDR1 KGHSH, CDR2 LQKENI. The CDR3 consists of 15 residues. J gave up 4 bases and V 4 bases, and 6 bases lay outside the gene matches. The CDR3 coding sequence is TGTGCCAGCTCACTCCGGGACAGGCAGTACAATGAGCAGTTCTTC. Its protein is CASSLRDRQYNEQFF.

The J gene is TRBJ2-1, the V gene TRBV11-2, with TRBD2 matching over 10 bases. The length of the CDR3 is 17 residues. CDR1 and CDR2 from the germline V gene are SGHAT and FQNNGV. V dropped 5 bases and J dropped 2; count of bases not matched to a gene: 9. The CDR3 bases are TGTGCCAGCAGCGCCCCGCGGCTAGCGGGAGCCTACAATGAGCAGTTCTTC. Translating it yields CASSAPRLAGAYNEQFF.

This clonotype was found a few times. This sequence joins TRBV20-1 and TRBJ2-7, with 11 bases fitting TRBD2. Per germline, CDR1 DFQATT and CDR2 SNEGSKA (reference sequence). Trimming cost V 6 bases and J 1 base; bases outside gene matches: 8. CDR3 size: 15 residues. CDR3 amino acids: CSAVSGTSGSYEQYF. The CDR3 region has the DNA TGCAGTGCGGTCTCCGGGACTAGCGGTTCCTACGAGCAGTACTTC.

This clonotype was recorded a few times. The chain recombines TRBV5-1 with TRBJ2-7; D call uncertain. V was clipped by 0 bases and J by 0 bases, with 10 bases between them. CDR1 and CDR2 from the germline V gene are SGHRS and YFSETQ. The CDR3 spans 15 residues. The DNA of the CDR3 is TGCGCCAGCAGCTTGGAGGTGACGGGCTCCTACGAGCAGTACTTC. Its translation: CASSLEVTGSYEQYF.

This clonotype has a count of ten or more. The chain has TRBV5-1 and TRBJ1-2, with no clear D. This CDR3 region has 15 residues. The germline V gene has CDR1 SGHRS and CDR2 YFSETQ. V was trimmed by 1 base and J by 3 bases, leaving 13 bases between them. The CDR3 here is CASSLNGYTDYGYTF. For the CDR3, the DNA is TGCGCCAGCAGCTTGAATGGTTATACAGACTATGGCTACACCTTC.

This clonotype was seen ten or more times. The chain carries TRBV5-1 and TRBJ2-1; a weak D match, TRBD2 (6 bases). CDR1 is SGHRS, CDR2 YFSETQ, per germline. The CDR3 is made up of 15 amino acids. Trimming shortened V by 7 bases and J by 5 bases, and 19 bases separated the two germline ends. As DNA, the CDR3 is TGCGCCAGCGGGATTAGACTAGAAGGGAACAATGAGCAGTTCTTC. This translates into CASGIRLEGNNEQFF. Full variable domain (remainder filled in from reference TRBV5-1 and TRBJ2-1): KAGVTQTPRYLIKTRGQQVTLSCSPISGHRSVSWYQQTPGQGLQFLFEYFSETQRNKGNFPGRFSGRQFSNSRSEMNVSTLELGDSALYLCASGIRLEGNNEQFFGPGTRLTVL.

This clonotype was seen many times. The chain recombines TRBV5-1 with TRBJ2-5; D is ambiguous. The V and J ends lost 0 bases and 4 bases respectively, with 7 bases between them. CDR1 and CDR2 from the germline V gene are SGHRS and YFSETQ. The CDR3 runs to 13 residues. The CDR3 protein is CASSLVVGETQYF. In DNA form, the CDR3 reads TGCGCCAGCAGCTTGGTTGTCGGAGAGACCCAGTACTTC.

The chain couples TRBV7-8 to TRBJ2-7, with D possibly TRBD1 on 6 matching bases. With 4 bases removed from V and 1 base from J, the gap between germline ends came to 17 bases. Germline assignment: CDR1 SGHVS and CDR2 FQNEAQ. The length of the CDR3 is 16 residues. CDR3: CASSYLAGGGSYEQYF. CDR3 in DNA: TGTGCCAGCAGCTACCTGGCTGGGGGCGGATCCTACGAGCAGTACTTC.

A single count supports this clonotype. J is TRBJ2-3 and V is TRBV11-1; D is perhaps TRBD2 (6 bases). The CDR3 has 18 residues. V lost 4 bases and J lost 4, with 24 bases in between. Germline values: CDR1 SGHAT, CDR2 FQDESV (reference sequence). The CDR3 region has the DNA TGTGCCAGCAGCTCGCCGATACTAGCCTCCCCAGCAGCAGATACGCAGTATTTT. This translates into CASSSPILASPAADTQYF.

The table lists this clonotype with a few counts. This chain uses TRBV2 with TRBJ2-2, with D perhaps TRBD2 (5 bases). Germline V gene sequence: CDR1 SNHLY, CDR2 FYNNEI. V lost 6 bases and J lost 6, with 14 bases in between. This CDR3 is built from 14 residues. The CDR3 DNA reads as TGTGCCAGCAGCCATGACTACAGAGCCGGGGAGCTGTTTTTT. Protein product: CASSHDYRAGELFF.

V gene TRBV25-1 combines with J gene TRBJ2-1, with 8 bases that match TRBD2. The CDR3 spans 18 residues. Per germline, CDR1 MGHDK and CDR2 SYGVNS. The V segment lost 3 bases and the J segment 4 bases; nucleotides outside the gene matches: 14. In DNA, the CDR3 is TGTGCCAGCAGTGATCCTCCTCTAACTAGCGGAGAGTACAATGAGCAGTTCTTC. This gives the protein CASSDPPLTSGEYNEQFF.

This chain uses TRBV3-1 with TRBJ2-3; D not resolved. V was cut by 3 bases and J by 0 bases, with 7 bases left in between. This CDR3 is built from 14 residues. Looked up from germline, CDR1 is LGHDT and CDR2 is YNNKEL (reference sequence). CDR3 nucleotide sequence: TGTGCCAGCAGCCATAAATATAGCACAGATACGCAGTATTTT. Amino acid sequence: CASSHKYSTDTQYF.

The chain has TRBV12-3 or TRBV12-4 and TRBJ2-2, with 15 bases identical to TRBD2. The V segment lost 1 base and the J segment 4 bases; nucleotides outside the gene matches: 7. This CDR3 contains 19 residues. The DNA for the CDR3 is TGTGCCAGCAGTTTAGTCGGACTAGCGGGAGGGCTGGGCACCGGGGAGCTGTTTTTT. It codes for CASSLVGLAGGLGTGELFF.

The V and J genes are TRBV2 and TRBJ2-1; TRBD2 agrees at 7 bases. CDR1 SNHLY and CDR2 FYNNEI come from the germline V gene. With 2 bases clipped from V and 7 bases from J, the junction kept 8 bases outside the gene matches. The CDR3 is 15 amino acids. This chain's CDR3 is CASSEKEREINEQFF. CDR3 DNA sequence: TGTGCCAGCAGTGAAAAGGAGCGGGAAATAAATGAGCAGTTCTTC.

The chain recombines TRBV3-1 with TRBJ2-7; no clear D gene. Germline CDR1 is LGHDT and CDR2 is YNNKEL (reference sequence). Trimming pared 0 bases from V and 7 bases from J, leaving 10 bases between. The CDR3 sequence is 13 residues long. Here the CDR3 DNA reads TGTGCCAGCAGCCAAGAAACTCCCGAGGAGCAGTACTTC. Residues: CASSQETPEEQYF.

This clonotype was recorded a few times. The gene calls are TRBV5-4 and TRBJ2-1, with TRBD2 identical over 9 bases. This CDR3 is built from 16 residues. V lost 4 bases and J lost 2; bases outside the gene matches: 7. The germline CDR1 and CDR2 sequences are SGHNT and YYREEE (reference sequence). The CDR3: CASSDGSGGPYNEQFF. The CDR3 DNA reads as TGTGCCAGCAGCGATGGGAGCGGGGGGCCCTACAATGAGCAGTTCTTC.